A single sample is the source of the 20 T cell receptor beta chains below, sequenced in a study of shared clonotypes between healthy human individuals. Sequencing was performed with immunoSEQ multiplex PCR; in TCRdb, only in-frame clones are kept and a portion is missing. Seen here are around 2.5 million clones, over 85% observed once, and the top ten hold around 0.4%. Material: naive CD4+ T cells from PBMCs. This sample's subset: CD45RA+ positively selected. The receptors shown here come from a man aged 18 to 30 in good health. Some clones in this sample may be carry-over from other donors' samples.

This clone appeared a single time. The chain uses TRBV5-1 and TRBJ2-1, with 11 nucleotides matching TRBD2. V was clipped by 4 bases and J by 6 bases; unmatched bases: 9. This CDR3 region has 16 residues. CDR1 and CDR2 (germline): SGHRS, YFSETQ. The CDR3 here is CASSGSGTSGLNEQFF. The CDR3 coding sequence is TGCGCCAGCAGCGGATCCGGGACTAGCGGACTCAATGAGCAGTTCTTC.

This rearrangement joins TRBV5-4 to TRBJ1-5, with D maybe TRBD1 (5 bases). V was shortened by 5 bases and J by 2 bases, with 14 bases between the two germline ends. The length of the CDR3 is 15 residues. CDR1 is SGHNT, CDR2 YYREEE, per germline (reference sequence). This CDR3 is CASSIRESGNQPQHF. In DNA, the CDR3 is TGTGCCAGCAGTATCAGGGAGTCGGGCAATCAGCCCCAGCATTTT.

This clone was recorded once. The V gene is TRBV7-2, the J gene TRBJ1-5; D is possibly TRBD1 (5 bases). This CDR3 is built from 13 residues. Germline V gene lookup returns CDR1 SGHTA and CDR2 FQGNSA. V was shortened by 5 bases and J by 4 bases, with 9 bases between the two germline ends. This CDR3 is CASSQQGNQPQHF. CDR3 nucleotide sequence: TGTGCCAGCAGCCAGCAGGGAAATCAGCCCCAGCATTTT.

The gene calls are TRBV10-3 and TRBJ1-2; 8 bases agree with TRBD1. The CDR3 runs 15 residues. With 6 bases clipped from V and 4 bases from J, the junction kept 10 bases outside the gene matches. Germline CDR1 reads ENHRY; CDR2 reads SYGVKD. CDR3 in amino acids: CAISEQWTGTYGYTF. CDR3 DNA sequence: TGTGCCATCAGCGAACAATGGACAGGGACCTATGGCTACACCTTC.

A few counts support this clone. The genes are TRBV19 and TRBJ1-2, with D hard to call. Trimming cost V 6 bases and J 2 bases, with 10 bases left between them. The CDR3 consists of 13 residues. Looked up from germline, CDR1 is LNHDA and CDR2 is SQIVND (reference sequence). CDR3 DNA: TGTGCCAGTAGCCCCCACGACAACTATGGCTACACCTTC. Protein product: CASSPHDNYGYTF.

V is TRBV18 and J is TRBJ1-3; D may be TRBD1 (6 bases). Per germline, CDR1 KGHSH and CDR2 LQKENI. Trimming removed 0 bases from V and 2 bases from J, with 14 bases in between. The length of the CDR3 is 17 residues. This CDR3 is CASSPPFQGNPGNTIYF. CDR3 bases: TGTGCCAGCTCACCACCGTTCCAGGGGAATCCTGGAAACACCATATATTTT. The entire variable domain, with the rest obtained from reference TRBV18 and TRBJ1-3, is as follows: NAGVMQNPRHLVRRRGQEARLRCSPMKGHSHVYWYRQLPEEGLKFMVYLQKENIIDESGMPKERFSAEFPKEGPSILRIQQVVRGDSAAYFCASSPPFQGNPGNTIYFGEGSWLTVV.

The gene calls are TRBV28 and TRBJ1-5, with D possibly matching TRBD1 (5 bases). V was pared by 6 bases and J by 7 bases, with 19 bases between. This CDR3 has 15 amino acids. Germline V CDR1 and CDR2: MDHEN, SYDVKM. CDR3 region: CASRFARGVQQPQHF. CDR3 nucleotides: TGTGCCAGCAGGTTCGCCCGAGGGGTACAACAGCCCCAGCATTTT.

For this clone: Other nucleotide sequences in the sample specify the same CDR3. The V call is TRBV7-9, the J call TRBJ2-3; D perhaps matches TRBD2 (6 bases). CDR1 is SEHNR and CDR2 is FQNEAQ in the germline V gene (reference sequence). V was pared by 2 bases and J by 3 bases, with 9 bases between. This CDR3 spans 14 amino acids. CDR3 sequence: CASSLSGGTDTQYF. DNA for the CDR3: TGTGCCAGCAGCTTAAGTGGAGGGACAGATACGCAGTATTTT.

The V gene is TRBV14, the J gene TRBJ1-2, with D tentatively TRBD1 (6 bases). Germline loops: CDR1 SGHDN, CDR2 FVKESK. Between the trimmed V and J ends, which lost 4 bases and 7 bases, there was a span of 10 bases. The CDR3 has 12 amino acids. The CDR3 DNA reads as TGTGCCAGCAGCCCGACAGGACGTGGCTACACCTTC. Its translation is CASSPTGRGYTF.

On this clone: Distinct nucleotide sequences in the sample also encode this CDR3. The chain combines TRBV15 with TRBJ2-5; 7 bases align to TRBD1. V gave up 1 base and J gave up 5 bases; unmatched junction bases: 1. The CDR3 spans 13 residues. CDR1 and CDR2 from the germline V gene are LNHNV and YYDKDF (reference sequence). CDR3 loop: CATSRAGGETQYF. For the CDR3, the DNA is TGTGCCACCAGCAGAGCAGGGGGTGAGACCCAGTACTTC. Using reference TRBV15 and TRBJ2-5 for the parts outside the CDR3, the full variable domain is DAMVIQNPRYQVTQFGKPVTLSCSQTLNHNVMYWYQQKSSQAPKLLFHYYDKDFNNEADTPDNFQSRRPNTSFCFLDIRSPGLGDTAMYLCATSRAGGETQYFGPGTRLLVL.

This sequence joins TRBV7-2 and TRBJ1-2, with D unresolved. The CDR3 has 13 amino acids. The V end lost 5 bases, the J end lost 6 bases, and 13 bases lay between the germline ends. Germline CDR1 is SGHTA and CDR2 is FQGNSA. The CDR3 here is CASSPPARDGYTF. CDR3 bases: TGTGCCAGCAGCCCCCCCGCCCGGGATGGCTACACCTTC.

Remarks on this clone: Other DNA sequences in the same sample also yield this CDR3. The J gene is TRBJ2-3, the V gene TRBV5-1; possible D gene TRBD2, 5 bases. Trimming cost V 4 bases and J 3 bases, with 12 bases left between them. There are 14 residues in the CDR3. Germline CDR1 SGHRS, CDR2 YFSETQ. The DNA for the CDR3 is TGCGCCAGCAGCCCGGGGTCTCGTACAGATACGCAGTATTTT. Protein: CASSPGSRTDTQYF.

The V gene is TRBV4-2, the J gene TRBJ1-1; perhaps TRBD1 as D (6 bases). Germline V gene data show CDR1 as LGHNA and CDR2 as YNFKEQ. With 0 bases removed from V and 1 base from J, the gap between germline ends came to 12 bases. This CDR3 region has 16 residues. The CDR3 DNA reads TGTGCCAGCAGCCAAGATTTGGACAGAGGGAACACTGAAGCTTTCTTT. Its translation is CASSQDLDRGNTEAFF.

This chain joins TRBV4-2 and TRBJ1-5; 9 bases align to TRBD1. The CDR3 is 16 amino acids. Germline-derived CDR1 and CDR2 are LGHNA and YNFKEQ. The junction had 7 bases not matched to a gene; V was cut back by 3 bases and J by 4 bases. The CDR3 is CASSHVPGQGNQPQHF. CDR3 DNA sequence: TGTGCCAGCAGCCACGTCCCGGGACAGGGAAATCAGCCCCAGCATTTT.

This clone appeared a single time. The CDR3 DNA sequence: TGTGCCAGTAGTATAGAAGGCCGGGGCCGCCGGCGAGAGACCCAGTACTTC. It yields the protein CASSIEGRGRRRETQYF. V usage is TRBV19 and J usage is TRBJ2-5; D tentatively reads TRBD1 or TRBD2 (5 bases each). V was clipped by 0 bases and J by 4 bases, with 18 bases between them. CDR1 and CDR2 (germline): LNHDA, SQIVND (reference sequence). The CDR3 runs to 17 residues.

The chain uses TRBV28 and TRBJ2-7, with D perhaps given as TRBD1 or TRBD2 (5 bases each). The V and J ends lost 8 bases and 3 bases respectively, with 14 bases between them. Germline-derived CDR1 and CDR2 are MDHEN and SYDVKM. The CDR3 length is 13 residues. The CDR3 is CASLSGPVYEQYF. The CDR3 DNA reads TGTGCCAGCCTCTCGGGGCCGGTCTACGAGCAGTACTTC.

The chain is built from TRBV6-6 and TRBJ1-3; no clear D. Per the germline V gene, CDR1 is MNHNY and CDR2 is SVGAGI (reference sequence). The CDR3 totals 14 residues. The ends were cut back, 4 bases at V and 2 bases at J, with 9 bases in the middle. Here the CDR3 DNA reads TGTGCCAGCAGTTCCCGGACTGCTGGAAACACCATATATTTT. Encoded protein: CASSSRTAGNTIYF.

Here the CDR3 DNA reads TGTGCCAGCAGCCCACCCTGGCAAGGGGACCAAGAGACCCAGTACTTC. Translating gives CASSPPWQGDQETQYF. V gene TRBV6-6 combines with J gene TRBJ2-5, with D maybe TRBD1 (5 bases). Between the trimmed V and J ends, which lost 6 bases and 0 bases, there was a span of 17 bases. Germline V gene data show CDR1 as MNHNY and CDR2 as SVGAGI (reference sequence). This CDR3 comprises 16 residues.

CDR3 in amino acids: CSVGPRTGNHYEQYF. DNA of the CDR3: TGCAGCGTGGGCCCCCGGACAGGAAATCACTACGAGCAGTACTTC. The chain links TRBV29-1 to TRBJ2-5; 7 nucleotides agree with TRBD1. The J call is doubtful: the DNA matches TRBJ2-7 better. CDR1 is SQVTM and CDR2 is ANQGSEA in the germline V gene. This CDR3 comprises 15 residues.

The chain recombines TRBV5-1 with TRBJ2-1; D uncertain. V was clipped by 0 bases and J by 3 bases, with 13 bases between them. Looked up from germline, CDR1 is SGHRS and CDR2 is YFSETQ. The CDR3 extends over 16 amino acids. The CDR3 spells CASSLAASLLYNEQFF. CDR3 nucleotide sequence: TGCGCCAGCAGCTTGGCGGCGAGCCTCCTCTACAATGAGCAGTTCTTC. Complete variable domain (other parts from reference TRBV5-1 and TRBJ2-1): KAGVTQTPRYLIKTRGQQVTLSCSPISGHRSVSWYQQTPGQGLQFLFEYFSETQRNKGNFPGRFSGRQFSNSRSEMNVSTLELGDSALYLCASSLAASLLYNEQFFGPGTRLTVL.